This is a list of T cell receptor beta chains from one sample in a study of regulatory T cells in long-lasting Graves disease. TCRdb ran MiXCR on the multiplex PCR reads and lists one entry per CDR3 protein. The table includes roughly 450,000 distinct CDR3 sequences, 20% detected once. The sequenced sample was peripheral blood mononuclear cells (PBMCs), obtained when the disease was refractory, from a patient treated with antithyroid drugs. The source is a female donor with Graves disease. Both conserved end residues are part of each CDR3. A D gene is named only where the DNA matches it firmly. The size field is filled for only some rows; it gives once, few, many or a size class.

>few|TRBD2|TRBV20-1|TRBJ2-3
CSATPGLAFADTQYF
TGCAGTGCCACCCCTGGACTAGCTTTCGCAGATACGCAGTATTTT
>NA|TRBD1|TRBV11-2|TRBJ2-3
CASSLGSRDRDQQYF
TGTGCCAGCAGCTTAGGGTCCCGGGACAGGGATCAGCAGTATTTT
>NA|NA|TRBV29-1|TRBJ1-5
CSVSQGINQPQHF
TGCAGCGTTAGTCAGGGGATCAATCAGCCCCAGCATTTT
>many|TRBD1|TRBV2|TRBJ2-7
CASNDRGLYEQYF
TGTGCCAGCAACGACAGGGGGCTCTACGAGCAGTACTTC
>few|NA|TRBV5-6|TRBJ1-1
CASSLGPRGGGAFF
TGTGCCAGCAGCTTGGGACCTAGGGGTGGTGGAGCTTTCTTT
>many|NA|TRBV28|TRBJ1-3
CASRETGFSGNTIYF
TGTGCCAGCAGGGAAACAGGGTTCTCTGGAAACACCATATATTTT
>few|TRBD2|TRBV12-3/TRBV12-4|TRBJ2-3
CASRGTSGSDTQYF
TGTGCCAGCAGGGGGACTAGCGGATCAGATACGCAGTATTTT
>few|NA|TRBV28|TRBJ2-3
CASSSTDEADTQYF
TGTGCCAGCAGCTCTACAGACGAAGCAGATACGCAGTATTTT
>NA|TRBD1|TRBV20-1|TRBJ1-1
CSASHRGADWDTEAFF
TGCAGTGCTAGCCACAGGGGCGCAGATTGGGACACTGAAGCTTTCTTT
>NA|NA|TRBV5-1|TRBJ1-1
CASSLREQPNTEAFF
TGCGCCAGCAGCTTGAGGGAACAGCCGAACACTGAAGCTTTCTTT
>many|TRBD1|TRBV6-1|TRBJ1-1
CASRRTGDEAFF
TGTGCCAGCCGCAGGACAGGGGATGAAGCTTTCTTT
>NA|TRBD1|TRBV20-1|TRBJ1-6
CSARGGQGNSPLHF
TGCAGTGCTAGAGGCGGACAGGGGAATTCACCCCTCCACTTT
>many|NA|TRBV2|TRBJ2-6
CASSAWTSFRSGANVLTF
TGTGCCAGCAGTGCTTGGACATCATTCCGCTCTGGGGCCAACGTCCTGACTTTC
>many|NA|TRBV15|TRBJ2-2
CATSRDRDMNTGELFF
TGTGCCACCAGCAGAGATCGGGACATGAACACCGGGGAGCTGTTTTTT